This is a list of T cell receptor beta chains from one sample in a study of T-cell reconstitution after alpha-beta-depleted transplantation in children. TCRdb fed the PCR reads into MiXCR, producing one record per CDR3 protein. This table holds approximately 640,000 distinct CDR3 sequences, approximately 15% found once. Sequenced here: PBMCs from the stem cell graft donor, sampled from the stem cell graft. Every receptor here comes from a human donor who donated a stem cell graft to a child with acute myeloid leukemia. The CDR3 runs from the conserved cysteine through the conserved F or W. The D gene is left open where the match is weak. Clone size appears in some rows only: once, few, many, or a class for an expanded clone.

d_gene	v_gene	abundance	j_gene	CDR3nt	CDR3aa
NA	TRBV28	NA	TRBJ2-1	TGTGCCAGCAGTTTTCGGCAGGGTCTGGGGAATGAGCAGTTCTTC	CASSFRQGLGNEQFF
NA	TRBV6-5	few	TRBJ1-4	TGTGCCAGCATCGAACGCCCTGGGGTCGGGGAAAAACTGTTTTTT	CASIERPGVGEKLFF
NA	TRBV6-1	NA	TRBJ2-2	TGTGCCAGCAGCCTCCGGGACACGGCGAGAACCGGGGAGCTGTTTTTT	CASSLRDTARTGELFF
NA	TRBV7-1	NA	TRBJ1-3	TGTGCCAGCAGCTCGAGCCGGCGAAACACCATATATTTT	CASSSSRRNTIYF
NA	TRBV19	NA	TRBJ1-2	TGTGCCAGTAGTATAACGAGGACAGCTGATGGCTACACCTTC	CASSITRTADGYTF
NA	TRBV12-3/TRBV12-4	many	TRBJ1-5	TGTGCCAGCAGTTTCGGCAGGGGTCAGCCCCAGCATTTT	CASSFGRGQPQHF
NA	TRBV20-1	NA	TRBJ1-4	TGCAGTGCCCGCCGGGATCTTAATGAAAAACTGTTTTTT	CSARRDLNEKLFF
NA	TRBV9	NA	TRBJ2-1	TGTGCCAGCAGCGTAGGTGGGGGGCCCGTTTACAATGAGCAGTTCTTC	CASSVGGGPVYNEQFF
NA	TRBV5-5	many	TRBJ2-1	TGTGCCAGCAGCCGGGACACCAATGAGCAGTTCTTC	CASSRDTNEQFF
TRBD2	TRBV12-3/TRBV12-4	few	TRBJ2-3	TGTGCCAGCAGCACCGGACTAGCGGGGGGAGCTACGCAGTATTTT	CASSTGLAGGATQYF
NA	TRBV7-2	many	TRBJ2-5	TGTGCCAGCAGCTTAGCTTCGCGCAGCCAAGAGACCCAGTACTTC	CASSLASRSQETQYF
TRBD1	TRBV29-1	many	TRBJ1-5	TGCAGCGTGGGACAGGGGGCAGGTCAGCCCCAGCATTTT	CSVGQGAGQPQHF
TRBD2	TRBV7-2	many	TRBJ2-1	TGTGCCAGCAGCTCTAGCGGGGGGACCTACAATGAGCAGTTCTTC	CASSSSGGTYNEQFF
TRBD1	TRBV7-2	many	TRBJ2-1	TGTGCCAGCAGCTTAGGGACAGGGCGAAGCTCCTACAATGAGCAGTTCTTC	CASSLGTGRSSYNEQFF
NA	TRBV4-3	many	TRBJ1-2	TGCGCCAGCAGCCAAGAGGACAGCGGCTATGGCTACACCTTC	CASSQEDSGYGYTF
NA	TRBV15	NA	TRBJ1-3	TGTGCCACCAGCCCCGGCTTAGACGGTCACTCTGGAAACACCATATATTTT	CATSPGLDGHSGNTIYF
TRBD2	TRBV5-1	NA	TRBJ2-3	TGCGCCAGCACCTCCCTGACTAGCGCAGATACGCAGTATTTT	CASTSLTSADTQYF
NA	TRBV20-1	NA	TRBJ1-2	TGCAGTACCCAGGGAGGGTCTGGCTACACCTTC	CSTQGGSGYTF
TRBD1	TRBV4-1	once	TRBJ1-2	TGCGCCAGCAGCCCGAGGGGGCTAGGAGCCTATGGCTACACCTTC	CASSPRGLGAYGYTF
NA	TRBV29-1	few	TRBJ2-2	TGCAGCGCGGACCCCAGAAGCACCGGGGAGCTGTTTTTT	CSADPRSTGELFF
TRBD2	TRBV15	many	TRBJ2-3	TGTGCCACCAGCAGGTACCTAGCGGGGGCCACAGATACGCAGTATTTT	CATSRYLAGATDTQYF
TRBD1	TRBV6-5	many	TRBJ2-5	TGTGCCAGCAGTTACTACGAAGTGACAGGGCTGATCCAAGAGACCCAGTACTTC	CASSYYEVTGLIQETQYF
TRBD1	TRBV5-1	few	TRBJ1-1	TGCGCCAGCAGCTTGGAAAGTGGGACAGGGATGTGGGACACTGAAGCTTTCTTT	CASSLESGTGMWDTEAFF
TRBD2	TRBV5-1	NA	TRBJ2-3	TGCGCCAGCAGCTTGGGGCGGGGGGGCCACACAGATACGCAGTATTTT	CASSLGRGGHTDTQYF
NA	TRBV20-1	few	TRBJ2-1	TGCAGTGCTCTTAGCGGAGAGTTCAATGAGCAGTTCTTC	CSALSGEFNEQFF
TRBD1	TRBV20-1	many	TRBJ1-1	TGCAGTGCCGTACAGGGGCCCTTCGCTGAAGCTTTCTTT	CSAVQGPFAEAFF
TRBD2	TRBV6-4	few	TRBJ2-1	TGTGCCAGCAGTGACAGGAGCGGGATCAGCTCCTACAATGAGCAGTTCTTC	CASSDRSGISSYNEQFF
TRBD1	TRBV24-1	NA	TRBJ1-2	TGTGCCACCAGTGGTCCAGGGGGCGGCTATGGCTACACCTTC	CATSGPGGGYGYTF
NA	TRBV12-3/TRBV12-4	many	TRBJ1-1	TGTGCCAGCAGTCCGCTCCGTCTAGGGGACACTGAAGCTTTCTTT	CASSPLRLGDTEAFF
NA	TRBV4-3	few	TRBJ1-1	TGCGCCAGCAGCCAAGATAGTGGCAGGGTCGCAGCTTTCTTT	CASSQDSGRVAAFF
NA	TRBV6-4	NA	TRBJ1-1	TGTGCCAGCCAGATACCGACCGGGACCATGGGTACTGAAGCTTTCTTT	CASQIPTGTMGTEAFF
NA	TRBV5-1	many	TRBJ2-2	TGCGCCAGCAGCTTGTCCGCGGCAGACCTCACCGGGGAGCTGTTTTTT	CASSLSAADLTGELFF
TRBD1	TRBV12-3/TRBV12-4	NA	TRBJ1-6	TGTGCCACGGGACAGGGGCTAATTGAATCACCCCTCCACTTT	CATGQGLIESPLHF
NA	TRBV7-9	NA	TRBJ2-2	TGTGCCAGCAACCAAGCAGGGGTCACCGGGGAGCTGTTTTTT	CASNQAGVTGELFF
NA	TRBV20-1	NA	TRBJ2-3	TGCAGTGCTAGAGATCGGGTCGCGACAAGAGATACGCAGTATTTT	CSARDRVATRDTQYF
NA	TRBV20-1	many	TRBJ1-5	TGCAGTGCTACCGACAAGACTCAGGTTCAGCCCCAGCATTTT	CSATDKTQVQPQHF